This T cell receptor beta chain was profiled in a study of shared clonotypes between healthy human individuals. The overall study: The donor group consisted of a couple of women and three men, aged 18 to 49.

Division of CD4+ cells produced a CD45RA+ naive subset and a CD45RA-negative memory subset. Only in-frame clones appear in the TCRdb table, and some are missing; sequencing was by immunoSEQ multiplex PCR. The sample gives roughly 1 million clones, about 70% of which show up once; about 1.5% is in the top ten. Comment on this clone: The antigen is unknown.

The V gene's germline CDR1 is SGHDT and CDR2 YYEEEE. V dropped 4 bases and J dropped 1 base, with 11 bases sitting between them. CDR3 size: 14 residues. Study-wide results and limits: Represented diversity, genetic and exposure-history alike, was limited by few donors.

Sequenced input: memory CD4+ T cells sorted from blood. Subset of the sample: CD45RA-negative fraction. The genes are TRBV5-6 and TRBJ1-2, with D possibly being TRBD1 (5 bases). The TCR was taken from a man aged 18 to 35 in good health. CDR3 DNA sequence: TGTGCCAGCAGCGTCTACAGGTTTAACTATGGCTACACCTTC. Protein sequence: CASSVYRFNYGYTF.